This entry is about one T cell receptor beta chain. The data were taken from a study of T cell responses to AZD1222 COVID-19 vaccine. On the study more broadly: Timing groups of about 4 and about 12 weeks for second doses were pooled.

The V end lost 1 base, the J end lost 0 bases, and 11 bases lay between the germline ends. There are 16 residues in the CDR3. Germline V gives CDR1 MNHNY, CDR2 SVGAGI (reference sequence). Profiled with immunoSEQ multiplex PCR; TCRdb holds only in-frame clones, not every one. The sample shows about 130,000 clones, roughly 90% of them seen only once. The chain couples TRBV6-6 to TRBJ2-3; D is perhaps TRBD1 (5 bases). The source of this sequence is an adult in good health. The starting material was peripheral blood, obtained on day 0 of AZD1222 vaccination. CDR3 in amino acids: CASSYLDIASTDTQYF. Written as DNA, the CDR3 is TGTGCCAGCAGTTACTTGGACATCGCCAGCACAGATACGCAGTATTTT.